The next 7 T cell receptor beta chains were all read from a single sample in a study of tumor-infiltrating lymphocytes in primary liver carcinoma. Scientists recovered RNA and DNA together from approximately 20-30 mg of unsorted bulk tissue. The authors made TCR beta cDNA from 500 to 600 ng total RNA with a constant-region primer. Slightly modified ARM-PCR, run as three nested multiplex PCR rounds, produced the TCR beta libraries. Both of the initial two PCR rounds ran for nine to ten cycles and employed TRBV1-TRBV30 forward primers alongside a C-beta reverse primer. Via MiXCR, TCRdb re-called the multiplex PCR reads, giving one row per CDR3 protein. This sample has around 37,000 distinct CDR3 sequences, with roughly 80% found just once. Source material: tumor-adjacent normal liver tissue. These TCRs come from a man aged 35 to 55 with primary liver carcinoma and hepatitis B virus infection.

This clonotype was found once. This chain uses TRBV28 with TRBJ2-5; maybe TRBD2 (6 bases). Trimming removed 9 bases at V and 3 bases at J, with 17 bases between. Germline CDR1 is MDHEN and CDR2 is SYDVKM. CDR3 length: 14 residues. The CDR3 sequence: CASSTLTRKETQYF. The CDR3 DNA reads as TGTGCCAGTAGCACCCTGACTAGAAAAGAGACCCAGTACTTC. Combining the CDR3 with reference TRBV28 and TRBJ2-5 gives the whole variable domain DVKVTQSSRYLVKRTGEKVFLECVQDMDHENMFWYRQDPGLGLRLIYFSYDVKMKEKGDIPEGYSVSREKKERFSLILESASTNQTSMYLCASSTLTRKETQYFGPGTRLLVL.

This clonotype came up a few times. The junction departs from the called germline gene at one end, perhaps through a read error. V gene TRBV4-2 combines with J gene TRBJ2-3, with unresolved D. CDR3 length equals 14 residues. CDR1 and CDR2 from the germline V gene are LGHNA and YNFKEQ. CDR3 in amino acids: CATSQDLRPDTQYF. The CDR3 bases are TGTGCCACCAGCCAAGATTTAAGGCCGGATACACAGTATTTT.

As concerns this clonotype: This is likely a read error, given that the CDR3 carries no conserved phenylalanine or tryptophan at its end. The CDR3, as DNA: TGTGCCAGCAACATAGGAAAGACTAGCGGGGCCTCATGGTTCGGCAATGAGCAGTTCCTC. As protein: CASNIGKTSGASWFGNEQFL. This rearrangement joins TRBV11-1 to TRBJ2-1; TRBD2 agrees at 11 bases. Germline lookup yields CDR1 SGHAT and CDR2 FQDESV (reference sequence). The CDR3 runs to 20 residues. With 7 bases clipped from V and 6 bases from J, the junction kept 23 bases outside the gene matches.

Comments on this clonotype: Compared with germline, one end of the junction differs, possibly owing to a read error. V usage is TRBV29-1 and J usage is TRBJ1-2; D may be TRBD1 (6 bases). The CDR3 totals 13 residues. The germline V gene encodes CDR1 SQVTM and CDR2 ANQGSEA. For the CDR3, the DNA is TGCAACGTTGACGGCAGGGGATCTTCTGGCTACACCTTC. The encoded protein is CNVDGRGSSGYTF.

Concerning this clonotype itself: Because it lacks the conserved phenylalanine or tryptophan at the end, this CDR3 is likely a read error. The DNA is left out, because the CDR3 cannot be placed on it with certainty; the CDR3 is given as TCRdb lists it. The rearrangement links TRBV4-2 to TRBJ2-5. Germline V gene lookup returns CDR1 LGHNA and CDR2 YNFKEQ. The CDR3 contains 15 residues when both ends are counted. This chain's CDR3 is CASSQDLGSVETRYS.

This clonotype qualifies as medium-sized. The DNA of the CDR3 is TGTGCCAGCAGTTTAACTCGGGATCAGCCCCAGCATTTT. Protein sequence: CASSLTRDQPQHF. The chain carries TRBV12-3 or TRBV12-4 and TRBJ1-5; the D is unclear. V lost 2 bases and J lost 5, with 7 bases in between. CDR3 length equals 13 residues.

In its sample, this clonotype was seen many times. V gene TRBV30 combines with J gene TRBJ2-7; possible D gene TRBD2, 5 bases. Trimming removed 0 bases from V and 0 bases from J, with 6 bases in between. Germline lookup yields CDR1 GTSNPN and CDR2 SVGIG (reference sequence). This CDR3 has 13 residues. The CDR3 DNA reads as TGTGCCTGGAGTGTAGACTACTCCTACGAGCAGTACTTC. It yields the protein CAWSVDYSYEQYF.